This entry features one TCR beta chain sequence. Its matching antigen is unknown. These data are taken from a study of T cell responses to AZD1222 COVID-19 vaccine. Study observations and caveats: Spike-specific TCR depth and breadth grew after two AZD1222 doses. A mostly white British donor set with more females was recruited, and clonal diversity was possibly underestimated. The peak T cell response came first, and repertoires were sampled only after it.

This CDR3 has 13 amino acids. Germline CDR1 is LNHDA and CDR2 is SQIVND (reference sequence). Between the trimmed V and J ends, which lost 7 bases and 1 base, there was a span of 11 bases. The protocol was immunoSEQ multiplex PCR, while the TCRdb copy is restricted to in-frame clones and leaves out a portion. The sample has approximately 77,000 clones, 92% seen once. Pooled together were second doses at about 4 or about 12 weeks. This receptor was obtained from an adult who received the AZD1222 COVID-19 vaccine. The sample in question was peripheral blood, obtained 28 days after the second AZD1222 dose. The chain employs TRBV19 and TRBJ2-7, with D possibly matching TRBD2 (6 bases). The CDR3 loop is CASTPAGSYEQYF. Written as DNA, the CDR3 is TGTGCCAGTACCCCTGCGGGGTCCTACGAGCAGTACTTC. The full variable domain, rest sourced from reference TRBV19 and TRBJ2-7, is DGGITQSPKYLFRKEGQNVTLSCEQNLNHDAMYWYRQDPGQGLRLIYYSQIVNDFQKGDIAEGYSVSREKKESFPLTVTSAQKNPTAFYLCASTPAGSYEQYFGPGTRLTVT.